This is a list of T cell receptor beta chains from one sample in a study of T cells in Graves' hyperthyroidism and ophthalmopathy. MiXCR, applied by TCRdb to the multiplex PCR reads, yields one record per CDR3 protein. The sample lists about 350,000 distinct CDR3 sequences, around 18% seen once, with roughly 16% in the top ten. Sequenced material: blood. The receptors shown here come from a woman aged 40 to 50 with Graves' ophthalmopathy. Each CDR3 is given with its conserved first and last residue. A D gene is named only where the DNA matches it firmly. Clone size, where shown, is once, few, many, or a class for clones that have expanded.

TRBV11-2	many	NA	TRBJ2-7	TGTGCCAGCAGCTTACCGGTATCCTACGAGCAGTACTTC	CASSLPVSYEQYF
TRBV20-1	many	TRBD1	TRBJ1-2	TGCAGTGCGCCAACACGGGGACAGGGGCCTTTTAACTATGGCTACACCTTC	CSAPTRGQGPFNYGYTF
TRBV5-1	many	TRBD1	TRBJ2-5	TGCGCCAGCAGCTTCAACAAAGGATACAGGGGATGGGAGACCCAGTACTTC	CASSFNKGYRGWETQYF
TRBV30	many	NA	TRBJ1-1	TGTGCCTGGAGAGATACGGACACTGAAGCTTTCTTT	CAWRDTDTEAFF
TRBV20-1	many	NA	TRBJ2-2	TGCAGTGCTAGTACGGGAAGGGGGACCGGGGAGCTGTTTTTT	CSASTGRGTGELFF
TRBV11-2	many	TRBD1	TRBJ1-6	TGTGCCAGCAGCCCGGGACAGGGGAGAGATTCACCCCTCCACTTT	CASSPGQGRDSPLHF
TRBV28	many	NA	TRBJ2-5	TGTGCCAGCAGTCCCCCCGGGGGGCCAGAGACCCAGTACTTC	CASSPPGGPETQYF
TRBV11-2	NA	NA	TRBJ1-1	TGTGCCAGCAGCCCGATAGATCGGGGTGCGAACACTGAAGCTTTCTTT	CASSPIDRGANTEAFF
TRBV6-2/TRBV6-3	many	NA	TRBJ1-2	TGTGCCAGCAGTAATCGTGGGGGCCGTGGCTACACCTTC	CASSNRGGRGYTF
TRBV15	many	NA	TRBJ2-7	TGTGCCACCAGCGTTGGGGGAAGCTCCTACGAGCAGTACTTC	CATSVGGSSYEQYF
TRBV11-2	many	NA	TRBJ2-7	TGTGCCAGCAACAACCCCTTGGACGAGCAGTACTTC	CASNNPLDEQYF
TRBV7-2	NA	TRBD1	TRBJ1-6	TGTGCCAGCAGCAAGGGACAGGGGGATAATTCACCCCTCCACTTT	CASSKGQGDNSPLHF
TRBV19	many	NA	TRBJ2-7	TGTGCCAGTAGTATTGAGGGTAGCAACGAGCAGTACTTC	CASSIEGSNEQYF
TRBV27	many	TRBD1	TRBJ2-5	TGTGCCAGCAGTTTGACAGGGCAGACCCAGTACTTC	CASSLTGQTQYF
TRBV9	NA	NA	TRBJ2-2	TGTGCCAGCAGCGTAGGGGGGGTGAACACCGGGGAGCTGTTTTTT	CASSVGGVNTGELFF
TRBV15	many	NA	TRBJ2-5	TGTGCCACCAGCAGAGTTTACGGGGGTCAAGAGACCCAGTACTTC	CATSRVYGGQETQYF
TRBV6-2/TRBV6-3	few	NA	TRBJ2-5	TGTGCCAGCAGTCCTAGCGTACTTAAAGAGACCCAGTACTTC	CASSPSVLKETQYF